This TCR beta chain was identified during a study of cytomegalovirus exposure and HLA in healthy donors. Vbeta (60) and Jbeta (13) primers were used in the PCR. Clones were sequenced by immunoSEQ multiplex PCR, and TCRdb holds only the in-frame ones, with some missing. Of fewer than 100,000 clones detected, about 75% appear once; the ten largest clones hold about 7%. Study-level results: In vitro, three CMV-associated chains proved specific for CMV antigens.

Germline CDR1 is SNHLY and CDR2 is FYNNEI. Trimming shortened V by 5 bases and J by 2 bases, and 4 bases separated the two germline ends. The CDR3 covers 11 residues. Concerning this clone: Its antigen is undetermined.

The specimen was PBMCs. This rearrangement joins TRBV2 to TRBJ2-7; D not resolved. The receptor was derived from a man aged 35 to 55 in good health and CMV-seropositive. CDR3 region: CASSYTYEQYF. CDR3 DNA: TGTGCCAGCAGTTATACCTACGAGCAGTACTTC.